This TCR beta chain was obtained from a study of T cell repertoires in cytomegalovirus infection. Background on the study: Researchers turned to recently identified HLA-C-restricted CMV epitopes as well as well-studied HLA-B-restricted ones. It was the public TCR beta signatures that indicated both CMV infection and matching HLA type.

TCRdb reprocessed the reads with MiXCR, giving one entry per CDR3 protein. This sample has around 100,000 distinct CDR3 sequences, with about 40% found just once. A word on this clonotype: Its target is not known.

Points from the study as a whole: Dominating the ex vivo response were HLA-C-restricted CMV-specific TCR beta clonotypes.

Deletions cut 0 bases from V and 2 bases from J, with 12 bases between. The CDR3 is 16 amino acids. The germline V gene encodes CDR1 SNHLY and CDR2 FYNNEI. This sequence joins TRBV2 and TRBJ2-3; D is perhaps TRBD2 (5 bases). The origin of this receptor is a human donor in good health (CMV status not recorded). Some clones in this sample may be carry-over from other donors' samples. Sequenced material: CD8+ T cells from cultured PBMCs, taken from culture after CMV antigen stimulation. The chain's CDR3 is CASSEAPGTTTDTQYF. DNA of the CDR3: TGTGCCAGCAGTGAAGCCCCGGGAACGACCACAGATACGCAGTATTTT.